This T cell receptor (beta chain) was obtained from a study of regulatory T cells in long-lasting Graves disease. Findings and limits, study-wide: Accuracy might have suffered from few samples.

The V gene's germline CDR1 is MGHRA and CDR2 YSYEKL. J was trimmed by 7 bases and V by 4 bases; bases with no gene match: 14. This CDR3 has 18 residues. In building TCR beta libraries, iRepertoire HTBI primers were used together with Arm-PCR of CDR3 regions. Via MiXCR, TCRdb re-called the multiplex PCR reads, giving one row per CDR3 protein. The sample records a few hundred thousand distinct CDR3 sequences, approximately 12% being singletons. In regard to this clonotype: Its cognate antigen is unknown.

Documented time point: newly diagnosed GD, antithyroid drugs for less than 3 months. Construction of the TCR library relied on RNA isolated from PBMCs. Another study also made use of these data, one on T cells in Graves' hyperthyroidism and ophthalmopathy. From that paper: Patients showing uncontrolled infection, other autoimmune disease, pregnancy or lactation were ineligible. In the first-round RT-PCR of the TCR CDR3, the HTBI primer set was used.

The TCR originated in a woman aged 18-29 years with Graves disease. The chain uses TRBV4-1 and TRBJ2-1, with TRBD1 identical over 12 bases. Material: peripheral blood mononuclear cells (PBMCs), obtained at new diagnosis, from a patient treated with antithyroid drugs. The CDR3 sequence is CASSRYMSTGQGANEQFF. The CDR3 DNA reads TGCGCCAGCAGCCGTTATATGTCGACGGGACAGGGGGCGAATGAGCAGTTCTTC.